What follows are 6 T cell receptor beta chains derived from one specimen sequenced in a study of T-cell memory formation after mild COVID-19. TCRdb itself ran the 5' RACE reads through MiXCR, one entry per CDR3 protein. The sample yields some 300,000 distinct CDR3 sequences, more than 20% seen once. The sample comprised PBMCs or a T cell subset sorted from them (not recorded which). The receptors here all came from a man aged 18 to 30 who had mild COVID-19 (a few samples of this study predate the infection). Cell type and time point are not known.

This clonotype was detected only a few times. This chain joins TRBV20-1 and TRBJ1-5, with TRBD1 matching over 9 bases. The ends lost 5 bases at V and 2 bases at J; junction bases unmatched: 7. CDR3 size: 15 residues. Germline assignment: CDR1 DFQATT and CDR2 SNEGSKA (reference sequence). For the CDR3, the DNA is TGCAGTGCTGGCTGGGGACAGGGAGGCAATCAGCCCCAGCATTTT. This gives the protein CSAGWGQGGNQPQHF.

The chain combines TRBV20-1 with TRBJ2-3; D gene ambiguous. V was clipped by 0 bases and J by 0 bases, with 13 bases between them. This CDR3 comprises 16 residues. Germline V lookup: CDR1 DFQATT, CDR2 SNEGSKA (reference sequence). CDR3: CSARDRVRASTDTQYF. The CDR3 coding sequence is TGCAGTGCTAGAGATCGGGTTAGAGCTAGCACAGATACGCAGTATTTT.

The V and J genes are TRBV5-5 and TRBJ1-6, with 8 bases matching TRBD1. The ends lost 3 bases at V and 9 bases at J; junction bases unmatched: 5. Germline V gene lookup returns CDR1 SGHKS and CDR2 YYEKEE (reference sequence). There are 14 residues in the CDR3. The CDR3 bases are TGTGCCAGCAGCTCAGGGGGCTGGAGTTCACCCCTCCACTTT. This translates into CASSSGGWSSPLHF.

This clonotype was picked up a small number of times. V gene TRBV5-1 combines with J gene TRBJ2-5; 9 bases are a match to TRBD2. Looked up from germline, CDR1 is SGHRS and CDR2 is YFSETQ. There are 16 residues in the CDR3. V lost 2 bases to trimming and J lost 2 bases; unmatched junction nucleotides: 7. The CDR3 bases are TGCGCCAGCAGCTTTTTCTCTAGCGGGGATCAAGAGACCCAGTACTTC. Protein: CASSFFSSGDQETQYF.

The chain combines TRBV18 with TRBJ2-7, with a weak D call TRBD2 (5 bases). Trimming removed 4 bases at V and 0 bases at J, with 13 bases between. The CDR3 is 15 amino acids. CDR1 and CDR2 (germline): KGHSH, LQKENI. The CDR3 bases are TGTGCCAGCTCACTAAGAGGGCAGGCCTCCTACGAGCAGTACGTC. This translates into CASSLRGQASYEQYV.

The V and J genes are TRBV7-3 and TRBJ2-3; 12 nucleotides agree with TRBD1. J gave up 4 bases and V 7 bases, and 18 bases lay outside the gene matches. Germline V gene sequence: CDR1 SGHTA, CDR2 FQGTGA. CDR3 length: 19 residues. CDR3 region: CASNNTTPGQGARSDTQYF. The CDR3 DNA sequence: TGTGCCAGCAACAATACAACCCCGGGACAGGGGGCTCGGTCAGATACGCAGTATTTT.